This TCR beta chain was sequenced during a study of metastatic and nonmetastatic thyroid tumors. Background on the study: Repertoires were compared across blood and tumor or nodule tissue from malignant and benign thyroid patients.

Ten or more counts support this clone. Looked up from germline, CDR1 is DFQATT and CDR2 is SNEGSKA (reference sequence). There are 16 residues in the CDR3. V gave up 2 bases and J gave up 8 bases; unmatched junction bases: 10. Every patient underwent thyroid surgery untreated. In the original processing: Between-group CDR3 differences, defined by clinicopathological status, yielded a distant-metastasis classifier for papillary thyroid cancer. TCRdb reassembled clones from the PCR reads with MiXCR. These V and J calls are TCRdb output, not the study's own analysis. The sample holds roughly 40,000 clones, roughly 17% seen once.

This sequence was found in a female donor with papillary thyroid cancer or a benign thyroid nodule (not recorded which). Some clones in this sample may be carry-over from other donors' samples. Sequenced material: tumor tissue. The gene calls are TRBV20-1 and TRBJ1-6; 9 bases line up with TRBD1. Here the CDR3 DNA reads TGCAGTGCTAGACAATCGAAAACAGGGGGCCATTCACCCCTCCACTTT. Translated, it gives CSARQSKTGGHSPLHF.